A single sample is the source of the 10 T cell receptor beta chains below, sequenced in a study of early T cells in non-severe SARS-CoV-2 infection. TCRdb used MiXCR to reprocess the 5' RACE reads, holding one entry per CDR3 protein. The data show tens of thousands of distinct CDR3 sequences, 4% to 5% seen once. Sequencing was performed on whole blood. The receptors derive from an adult who was a healthcare worker with PCR-confirmed SARS-CoV-2 infection or an uninfected control (not recorded which).

At least ten counts were recorded for this clonotype. In DNA, the CDR3 is TGTGCCAGCAGTGAGGTCCGTGGCATTCAGTACTTC. It is translated as CASSEVRGIQYF. The chain combines TRBV27 with TRBJ2-4; D is unresolved. CDR1 and CDR2 from the germline V gene are MNHEY and SMNVEV (reference sequence). V was cut by 5 bases and J by 9 bases, with 11 bases left in between. There are 12 residues in the CDR3.

In its sample, this clonotype was seen once. The CDR3 protein is CASSRLTSGGSNEQFF. CDR3 nucleotide sequence: TGTGCCAGCAGCCGATTGACTAGCGGGGGGTCCAATGAGCAGTTCTTC. The rearrangement joins TRBV6-2 or TRBV6-3 to TRBJ2-1; 13 nucleotides align to TRBD2. Germline V gene sequence: CDR1 MNHEY, CDR2 SVGEGT. The J segment lost 6 bases and the V segment lost 6 bases, leaving 8 bases of the junction unmatched. The CDR3 consists of 16 residues.

This clonotype has a count of ten or more. The rearrangement uses TRBV3-1 and TRBJ1-2; D not certain. The germline CDR1 and CDR2 sequences are LGHDT and YNNKEL (reference sequence). The germline V and J ends were trimmed by 0 bases and 8 bases, with 13 bases remaining between them. This CDR3 spans 14 amino acids. The CDR3 DNA is TGTGCCAGCAGCCAAGACGTCAGGTCGAACGGCTACACCTTC. Encoded protein: CASSQDVRSNGYTF.

This clonotype was detected ten times or more. This chain connects TRBV27 to TRBJ2-7, with 8 bases fitting TRBD1. Germline V gene lookup returns CDR1 MNHEY and CDR2 SMNVEV (reference sequence). V shed 5 bases and J 5 bases; nucleotides not matched to a gene: 11. There are 15 residues in the CDR3. The CDR3 sequence: CASSPLTGASDEQYF. The CDR3 DNA reads TGTGCCAGCAGTCCCCTGACAGGGGCCAGCGACGAGCAGTACTTC.

Ten or more counts support this clonotype. The chain employs TRBV29-1 and TRBJ2-3, with D possibly TRBD2 on 6 matching bases. CDR3 length: 15 amino acids. Germline V gene data show CDR1 as SQVTM and CDR2 as ANQGSEA. V was shortened by 4 bases and J by 1 base, with 15 bases between the two germline ends. The DNA for the CDR3 is TGCAGCGTTGCCACACCCCCGGGGGGCACAGATACGCAGTATTTT. Translation: CSVATPPGGTDTQYF.

The sample holds many counts of this clonotype. The chain has TRBV12-3 or TRBV12-4 and TRBJ2-2; tentatively, D is TRBD1 (6 bases). V was pared by 2 bases and J by 4 bases, with 8 bases between. The CDR3 spans 14 residues. This CDR3 is CASSLQGPTGELFF. The CDR3, as DNA: TGTGCCAGCAGTTTACAGGGGCCCACCGGGGAGCTGTTTTTT.

This clonotype has at least ten counts. The chain has TRBV7-2 and TRBJ2-1; 7 nucleotides line up with TRBD2. The V and J ends lost 1 base and 9 bases, in that order; junction bases with no gene match: 6. The CDR3 spans 14 residues. Looked up from germline, CDR1 is SGHTA and CDR2 is FQGNSA. The CDR3 region has the DNA TGTGCCAGCAGCTTAGGACTAGCCCACAGTGAGCAGTTCTTC. This sequence encodes CASSLGLAHSEQFF.

Ten or more counts support this clonotype. The gene calls are TRBV29-1 and TRBJ2-7, with TRBD1 identical over 8 bases. Germline V gives CDR1 SQVTM, CDR2 ANQGSEA. Germline trimming cut 6 bases from V and 3 bases from J; bases unmatched to any gene: 7. The CDR3 extends over 13 amino acids. The CDR3 protein is CSVGQGKGYEQYF. CDR3 DNA sequence: TGCAGCGTCGGACAGGGCAAGGGCTACGAGCAGTACTTC.

This clonotype was detected many times. The V gene is TRBV6-2 or TRBV6-3, the J gene TRBJ2-2; 7 bases align to TRBD1. The CDR3 sequence is 14 residues long. With 6 bases clipped from V and 2 bases from J, the junction kept 3 bases outside the gene matches. Germline CDR1 reads MNHEY; CDR2 reads SVGEGT. The CDR3: CASRHRGNTGELFF. DNA for the CDR3: TGTGCCAGCAGGCACAGGGGAAACACCGGGGAGCTGTTTTTT.

This clonotype came up many times. A junction boundary mismatches the germline segment, possibly from a read error. The V gene is TRBV7-2, the J gene TRBJ2-2; TRBD1 aligns across 7 bases. Germline CDR1 reads SGHTA; CDR2 reads FQGNSA. The length of the CDR3 is 14 residues. DNA for the CDR3: TGTGCCAGCATCTTAGACAGGGTTCCCGGGGAGCTGTTTTTT. Translating it yields CASILDRVPGELFF.